The clone carrying this TCR beta chain was found a few times. The CDR3 sequence is 15 residues long. The V gene's germline CDR1 is SGDLS and CDR2 YYNGEE. Trimming removed 4 bases from V and 10 bases from J; junction bases left unmatched: 14. Genomic DNA, the template, was used for profiling of the TCR beta VDJ and CDR3. Using its own MiXCR run on the reads, TCRdb lists one record per CDR3 protein. Of about 160,000 distinct CDR3 sequences in the sample, 71% were seen once. The data originate from a study of CD8+CD57+ T cells in acquired aplastic anemia. Those patients picked for sequencing had displayed CD8+CD57+ cell expansion on flow cytometry. None of the patients had been given any therapy when their blood was sampled.

The chain joins TRBV9 to TRBJ1-2; 9 nucleotides match TRBD1. This clonotype originated in a human donor with aplastic anemia. What was sequenced was sorted CD4+, CD8+, or CD8+CD57+ T cells (not recorded which) from PBMCs. The CDR3 DNA sequence: TGTGCCAGCAGCCCTCCCCCCGGGACAGGGAGTACCTACACCTTC. Amino acid sequence: CASSPPPGTGSTYTF.